The 9 T cell receptor beta chains listed next were all sequenced from one sample in a study of cytomegalovirus exposure and HLA in healthy donors. Profiled with immunoSEQ multiplex PCR; TCRdb holds only in-frame clones, not every one. Of approximately 100,000 clones detected, around nine tenths appear once; the ten largest clones hold more than 2%. Sequencing input: PBMCs. These receptors were obtained from a young woman in good health and CMV-seronegative.

The chain joins TRBV7-2 to TRBJ2-5; D remains ambiguous. Germline V gene lookup returns CDR1 SGHTA and CDR2 FQGNSA. This CDR3 region has 15 residues. The V and J ends lost 7 bases and 2 bases respectively, with 17 bases between them. The chain's CDR3 is CASTGSPGSQETQYF. The CDR3 nucleotides read TGTGCCAGCACCGGCAGTCCAGGCAGTCAAGAGACCCAGTACTTC.

The chain recombines TRBV5-1 with TRBJ2-7, with D perhaps matching TRBD2 (6 bases). The V gene's germline CDR1 is SGHRS and CDR2 YFSETQ. This CDR3 is built from 13 residues. Trimming pared 4 bases from V and 7 bases from J, leaving 15 bases between. The CDR3 coding sequence is TGCGCCAGCAGCCGCGGGGTTGGTGGGGAGCAGTACTTC. Amino acid sequence: CASSRGVGGEQYF.

This rearrangement joins TRBV29-1 to TRBJ2-2; D possibly corresponds to TRBD1 (6 bases). V was clipped by 1 base and J by 1 base, with 10 bases between them. The CDR3 is 15 amino acids. CDR1 and CDR2 from the germline V gene are SQVTM and ANQGSEA. The CDR3 spells CSVEVQGQNTGELFF. CDR3 bases: TGCAGCGTTGAAGTTCAGGGGCAGAACACCGGGGAGCTGTTTTTT.

The J gene is TRBJ1-1, the V gene TRBV18; 9 bases align to TRBD1. V gave up 4 bases and J gave up 4 bases; unmatched junction bases: 4. Looked up from germline, CDR1 is KGHSH and CDR2 is LQKENI. The CDR3 is made up of 14 amino acids. This CDR3 reads CASSRDRGITEAFF. CDR3 nucleotides: TGTGCCAGCTCACGCGACAGGGGGATCACTGAAGCTTTCTTT.

The chain links TRBV5-1 to TRBJ2-7; 9 bases are shared with TRBD1. The germline gives CDR1 SGHRS, CDR2 YFSETQ. V dropped 5 bases and J dropped 5; count of bases not matched to a gene: 2. The CDR3 totals 12 residues. The CDR3 DNA reads TGCGCCAGCAGGGGACAGGGTAACGAGCAGTACTTC. Its translation is CASRGQGNEQYF. Full variable domain (remainder filled in from reference TRBV5-1 and TRBJ2-7): KAGVTQTPRYLIKTRGQQVTLSCSPISGHRSVSWYQQTPGQGLQFLFEYFSETQRNKGNFPGRFSGRQFSNSRSEMNVSTLELGDSALYLCASRGQGNEQYFGPGTRLTVT.

The rearrangement uses TRBV7-2 and TRBJ1-4; D may be TRBD1 (5 bases). CDR1 SGHTA and CDR2 FQGNSA come from the germline V gene. Trimming cost V 4 bases and J 0 bases, with 9 bases left between them. The length of the CDR3 is 15 residues. CDR3 sequence reads: CASSSDSATNEKLFF. The CDR3 nucleotides are TGTGCCAGCAGCTCAGACAGTGCAACTAATGAAAAACTGTTTTTT.

V gene TRBV19 combines with J gene TRBJ1-2; D is unclear. The CDR3 is 11 residues long. V was trimmed by 11 bases and J by 6 bases, leaving 13 bases between them. CDR1 and CDR2 from the germline V gene are LNHDA and SQIVND (reference sequence). CDR3 residues: CACEAGNGYTF. DNA of the CDR3: TGTGCCTGCGAGGCGGGTAATGGCTACACCTTC.

This clone was observed a few times. The rearrangement joins TRBV7-2 to TRBJ2-7, with TRBD1 as a possible D gene (6 bases). The ends were cut back, 4 bases at V and 5 bases at J, with 12 bases in the middle. The CDR3 loop spans 13 amino acids. Germline assignment: CDR1 SGHTA and CDR2 FQGNSA. The CDR3 DNA sequence: TGTGCCAGCAGCTCGCTTGGGGGCGACGAGCAGTACTTC. The encoded protein is CASSSLGGDEQYF.

The V and J genes are TRBV14 and TRBJ2-5; weak D call: TRBD2 (5 bases). The CDR3 runs 17 residues. CDR1 and CDR2 (germline): SGHDN, FVKESK. Trimming removed 2 bases at V and 1 base at J, with 17 bases between. CDR3 sequence reads: CASSQSGAGPSQETQYF. DNA for the CDR3: TGTGCCAGCAGCCAAAGTGGCGCGGGTCCGAGCCAAGAGACCCAGTACTTC.